This TCR beta chain was sequenced in a study of monozygotic twins with inflammatory bowel disease (dated by TCRdb to 2018 to 2020). Regarding the study in general: In total, about 28 monozygotic twin pairs made up the full study: 19 Danish pairs, all IBD-discordant, plus nine German pairs, of which four were IBD-concordant and five were IBD-discordant. Each individual had, on average, about 151 000 unique TCRalpha sequences and 181 000 unique TCRbeta sequences available for analysis. The search for disease-associated traits relied mainly on comparing, within discordant pairs, IBD patients with their genetically identical healthy co-twins. General findings and caveats noted by the study authors: No difference in repertoire similarity was observed between concordant and discordant twins, possibly owing to limited statistical power. Compared with healthy twins, IBD patients shared fewer clonotypes with other individuals, and the difference was most pronounced in patients with signs of disease activity. No single strong signal or clonotype linked to IBD turned up in the results, so the idea that one exists was not supported. The analysis was unable to tell apart different T cell subtypes. Because patients received different immunosuppressive treatments, the repertoires may have picked up extra background noise and variability between individuals. IBD patients had lower TCRbeta repertoire diversity, measured by the inverse Simpson index, than their healthy co-twins.

Details on this clonotype: Its antigen is not yet known.

The library came from 5' RACE. Each TCR library was prepared from about 3.5 ug of total RNA. cDNA was synthesized with SMARTScribe reverse transcriptase in eight separate reactions per sample. During cDNA synthesis, unique molecular identifiers containing a 6-nucleotide sample barcode were introduced by template switching. Two nested PCRs of roughly 15 and 9 cycles amplified the TCRalpha and TCRbeta cDNA, and bead purification followed each PCR. Before amplification, the cDNA was both treated with uracil DNA-glycosylase and purified with the QIAquick PCR purification kit. The second PCR added Illumina TruSeq-compatible adapters along with sample-specific barcodes. Library quality and concentration were assessed using TapeStation and Qubit, and roughly 5 ng of each library was pooled. Pooled libraries were sequenced on an Illumina HiSeq2500 single-index Rapid Run with 2 x 100 bp reads and custom sequencing primers. The authors processed their data as follows. UMI-based consensus assembly with MiGEC version 1.2.6 was used to correct PCR and sequencing errors. V(D)J alignment, clonotype assembly and CDR3 extraction were performed with MiXCR version 2.1.1. Normalisation of gene usage, clonotype sharing and MAIT/NKT TCR abundance was achieved by analysing the top 1000, 10 000 and 20 000 clonotypes per sample. Diversity was computed as the inverse Simpson index with the vegan R package after downsampling to 27 000 UMIs. Paired Mann-Whitney U tests were applied to discordant twin pairs, with Benjamini-Hochberg correction for multiple testing. Each CDR3 protein sequence appears as one entry after TCRdb reprocessed the reads, and no DNA is included. TCRdb, not the original authors, processed these V and J calls. The sample has more than 95,000 distinct CDR3 sequences on record. The ten largest account for more than 1.5% of the sample.

From each donor, an approximately 2.4 ml peripheral blood sample was collected into PAXgene tubes and kept at -80 degrees C. Total RNA was isolated from whole blood with the PAXgene blood miRNA kit on an automated QIAcube, without T cell sorting. Peripheral blood from monozygotic twin pairs, either concordant or discordant for inflammatory bowel disease, underwent deep TCRalpha and TCRbeta repertoire profiling that used unique molecular barcoding. Smoking habits were recorded for all twin pairs, with individuals classified as current, former or never smokers. The CDR3 spans 12 residues, from the cysteine through the phenylalanine. This entry has no DNA. CDR1 is given as MDHEN and CDR2 as SYDVKM, both from the germline V gene.

The sample taken for sequencing was blood. This chain is built from TRBV28 and TRBJ2-7; there is no DNA to check the TCRdb D call of TRBD1. The source is a human donor with ulcerative colitis or Crohn's disease, or a healthy co-twin of an affected twin (not recorded which). The CDR3 region reads CATKLPGQGVYF.